The next 27 T cell receptor beta chains were all read from a single sample in a study of T cell clonality in common variable immunodeficiency. Study-wide findings and caveats: Common variable immunodeficiency TCR beta sequences reportedly had fewer deletions and N-nucleotide insertions.

Method: immunoSEQ multiplex PCR; TCRdb's copy keeps in-frame clones and lacks some. The sample includes tens of thousands of clones, none of them occurring once. These receptors have no identified antigens. Sequencing was done on a sample of peripheral blood mononuclear cells. The receptors originated from a human donor with common variable immunodeficiency.

As for this clone: Read sequence stops 3 residues before the CDR3 end, and the germline J gene provides the missing end. The chain joins TRBV30 to TRBJ1-1; D is unresolved. The CDR3 length is 12 residues. V was trimmed by 2 bases and J by 7 bases, leaving 11 bases between them. Germline V lookup: CDR1 GTSNPN, CDR2 SVGIG (reference sequence). Partial CDR3 DNA: TGTGCCTGGAGTCCGCAGGAAGGTGAA. This codes for CAWSPQEGE. In full, the CDR3 is CAWSPQEGEAFF.

Comment on this clone: Read data end 3 residues before the CDR3 end; the end is taken from the germline J gene. The chain couples TRBV7-3 to TRBJ2-3; 10 bases align to TRBD1. The ends lost 10 bases at V and 3 bases at J; junction bases unmatched: 7. The CDR3 consists of 14 residues. The germline gives CDR1 SGHTA, CDR2 FQGTGA. CDR3 DNA (partial): TGTGCCACCTTAGGGACAGGGGCTACAGATACG. Its translation: CATLGTGATDT. Given in full, the CDR3 is CATLGTGATDTQYF. Together with reference TRBV7-3 and TRBJ2-3, the CDR3 gives the full variable domain: GAGVSQTPSNKVTEKGKYVELRCDPISGHTALYWYRQSLGQGPEFLIYFQGTGAADDSGLPNDRFFAVRPEGSVSTLKIQRTERGDSAVYLCATLGTGATDTQYFGPGTRLTVL.

Sample share makes this clone medium-sized. Read sequence stops 3 residues before the CDR3 end, and the germline J gene provides the missing end. The V gene is TRBV5-4, the J gene TRBJ1-1, with D uncertain. The CDR3 has 13 residues. V was trimmed by 7 bases and J by 4 bases, leaving 14 bases between them. The V gene's germline CDR1 is SGHNT and CDR2 YYREEE (reference sequence). The CDR3 sequence is CASRAGEFTEAFF. The sequenced part of the CDR3 DNA is TGTGCCAGCCGAGCCGGTGAGTTCACTGAA.

This clone has more than one count but fewer than ten. Sequencing ends 3 residues short of the CDR3 end; the germline J gene provides the rest. V and J are TRBV5-1 and TRBJ2-1, with D possibly matching TRBD2 (7 bases). Germline CDR1 and CDR2: SGHRS and YFSETQ. Trimming removed 7 bases from V and 9 bases from J, with 23 bases in between. There are 15 residues in the CDR3. Incomplete CDR3 DNA: TGCGCCAGCGGACCTCGGGGGGCGGGTTCGAGTGAG. It encodes CASGPRGAGSSE. The whole CDR3 protein reads CASGPRGAGSSEQFF.

This clone was observed a few times. The covered CDR3 bases are TGCAGTGCTAGAGGACTTACCTACGAG. As protein: CSARGLTYE. The entire CDR3 reads CSARGLTYEQYF. The chain recombines TRBV20-1 with TRBJ2-7; no clear D. Read sequence stops 3 residues before the CDR3 end, and the germline J gene provides the missing end. The CDR3 consists of 12 residues. Trimming cost V 1 base and J 2 bases, with 6 bases left between them. Germline V lookup: CDR1 DFQATT, CDR2 SNEGSKA (reference sequence).

This clone was counted ten times or more. The read finishes 3 residues shy of the CDR3 end, and the germline J gene is used to complete it. This sequence joins TRBV29-1 and TRBJ2-1; tentatively, D is TRBD1 (6 bases). V lost 3 bases to trimming and J lost 0 bases, with 12 bases between them. This CDR3 spans 15 amino acids. Germline-derived CDR1 and CDR2 are SQVTM and ANQGSEA. The sequenced part of the CDR3 DNA is TGCAGCGTTGATTCACAGGGAAGCTCCTACAATGAG. It codes for CSVDSQGSSYNE. The whole CDR3 protein reads CSVDSQGSSYNEQFF.

This clone was seen only a few times. From the germline J gene comes the end of the CDR3, since the read stops 3 residues before it. The chain recombines TRBV6-1 with TRBJ2-7, with D possibly being TRBD1 (6 bases). The CDR3 extends over 13 amino acids. The V end was cut by 8 bases, the J end by 0 bases, with 11 bases between. Germline assignment: CDR1 MNHNS and CDR2 SASEGT. The CDR3 is CASGGQNSYEQYF. Incomplete CDR3 DNA: TGTGCCAGCGGTGGACAGAACTCCTACGAG.

A word on this clone: The read is 3 residues too short to cover the CDR3 end, so that end is filled in from the germline J gene. This rearrangement joins TRBV19 to TRBJ1-2; 8 bases are a match to TRBD1. After removal of 1 base from V and 2 bases from J, the junction contained 0 bases not matched to a gene. This CDR3 has 14 residues. Germline V gene sequence: CDR1 LNHDA, CDR2 SQIVND (reference sequence). The sequenced part of the CDR3 DNA is TGTGCCAGTAGTATAGGACAGGGGAACTATGGC. Translated, it gives CASSIGQGNYG. The CDR3 as a whole reads CASSIGQGNYGYTF.

About this clone: Read sequence stops 3 residues before the CDR3 end, and the germline J gene provides the missing end. The chain combines TRBV18 with TRBJ1-2, with unresolved D. The V gene's germline CDR1 is KGHSH and CDR2 LQKENI. CDR3 length: 13 amino acids. CDR3 DNA, as far as it was read: TGTGCCAGCTCACCATGGCCCGAGGGCGGC. Translated: CASSPWPEGG. The entire CDR3 protein reads CASSPWPEGGYTF.

Note on this clone: The read falls 3 residues short of the CDR3 end, and the missing part is taken from the germline J gene. The V and J genes are TRBV18 and TRBJ1-5; 8 bases are a match to TRBD1. Germline values: CDR1 KGHSH, CDR2 LQKENI. V was pared by 3 bases and J by 2 bases, with 12 bases of the junction left unmatched. The CDR3 spans 18 residues. CDR3 in amino acids: CASSPTEGSTGGNQPQHF. CDR3 bases read: TGTGCCAGCTCACCGACGGAAGGGTCGACAGGGGGCAATCAGCCC.

This clone was seen a handful of times. The read gets to within 3 residues of the CDR3 end, and the germline J gene fills in the rest. J is TRBJ2-3 and V is TRBV5-1; D remains ambiguous. The CDR3 extends over 15 amino acids. Trimming removed 0 bases from V and 3 bases from J, with 11 bases in between. Germline assignment: CDR1 SGHRS and CDR2 YFSETQ. The CDR3 bases that were read are TGCGCCAGCAGCTTGGGGCAGGTGATAACAGATACG. It codes for CASSLGQVITDT. The complete CDR3 sequence is CASSLGQVITDTQYF.

There are many counts of this clone. Read sequence stops 3 residues before the CDR3 end, and the germline J gene provides the missing end. V and J are TRBV11-2 and TRBJ2-7; the match to TRBD2 covers 10 bases. The CDR3 loop spans 13 amino acids. V trimming: 8 bases; J trimming: 2 bases; junction bases outside the gene matches: 3. CDR1 and CDR2 (germline): SGHAT, FQNNGV. The DNA read from the CDR3 is TGTGCCAGCTCCAGCGGGGGGGCCTACGAG. This codes for CASSSGGAYE. The whole CDR3 reads CASSSGGAYEQYF.

This clone was counted only a few times. The read terminates 3 residues before the CDR3 end, so the remaining end is supplied by the germline J gene. The rearrangement joins TRBV7-9 to TRBJ1-5; D is undetermined. Germline V gene data show CDR1 as SEHNR and CDR2 as FQNEAQ (reference sequence). The CDR3 sequence is 13 residues long. Between the trimmed V and J ends, which lost 6 bases and 3 bases, there was a span of 9 bases. CDR3 amino acids: CASSLDPNQPQHF. CDR3 bases read: TGTGCCAGCAGTCTAGACCCCAATCAGCCC.

Comment on this clone: The read is 3 residues too short to cover the CDR3 end, so that end is filled in from the germline J gene. The rearrangement links TRBV19 to TRBJ1-1; 11 bases map to TRBD1. The CDR3 has 13 amino acids. Germline loops: CDR1 LNHDA, CDR2 SQIVND (reference sequence). CDR3 bases read: TGTGCCAGTAGGGACAGGGGGCTAACGGAA. Encoded protein: CASRDRGLTE. The full CDR3 protein is CASRDRGLTEAFF. Combining the CDR3 with reference TRBV19 and TRBJ1-1 gives the whole variable domain DGGITQSPKYLFRKEGQNVTLSCEQNLNHDAMYWYRQDPGQGLRLIYYSQIVNDFQKGDIAEGYSVSREKKESFPLTVTSAQKNPTAFYLCASRDRGLTEAFFGQGTRLTVV.

In this sample, this clone turned up many times. The observed sequence ends 3 residues before the CDR3 terminus, with the missing tail filled in from the germline J gene. The chain combines TRBV7-6 with TRBJ2-2; possible D gene TRBD1, 5 bases. The CDR3 loop spans 15 amino acids. Germline CDR1 is SGHVS and CDR2 is FNYEAQ. V was shortened by 0 bases and J by 9 bases, with 14 bases between the two germline ends. CDR3 loop: CASSLAQAHRRELFF. CDR3 DNA (partial): TGTGCCAGCAGCTTAGCACAGGCCCACCGAAGGGAG.

This clone was observed a handful of times. The read ends 3 residues shy of where the CDR3 ends; the end is completed using the germline J gene. The chain joins TRBV7-9 to TRBJ2-3; the match to TRBD2 covers 8 bases. This CDR3 has 15 residues. Germline CDR1 reads SEHNR; CDR2 reads FQNEAQ (reference sequence). V lost 7 bases to trimming and J lost 6 bases; unmatched junction nucleotides: 12. This chain's CDR3 is CASIPGGLARDTQYF. The DNA read from the CDR3 is TGTGCCAGCATACCGGGCGGACTAGCCAGGGATACG.

Details on this clone: The missing CDR3 end, 3 residues past where the read stops, is filled in from the germline J gene. The chain is built from TRBV2 and TRBJ1-2; TRBD1 matches 8 bases. The V gene's germline CDR1 is SNHLY and CDR2 FYNNEI. Unmatched junction bases numbered 4, after V lost 3 bases and J lost 4 bases. The CDR3 loop spans 14 amino acids. Incomplete CDR3 DNA: TGTGCCAGCAGTGAGTCGACAGGGGCCTATGGC. Translating it yields CASSESTGAYG. The CDR3, in full, reads CASSESTGAYGYTF. The full variable domain, its missing parts supplied by reference TRBV2 and TRBJ1-2, is EPEVTQTPSHQVTQMGQEVILRCVPISNHLYFYWYRQILGQKVEFLVSFYNNEISEKSEIFDDQFSVERPDGSNFTLKIRSTKLEDSAMYFCASSESTGAYGYTFGSGTRLTVV.

This clone was recorded at least ten times. Coverage ceases 3 residues before the CDR3 finishes, and the germline J gene fills in the end. The genes are TRBV18 and TRBJ1-2; possible D gene TRBD1, 6 bases. V lost 6 bases and J 0 bases, leaving 11 bases between the germline ends. The CDR3 has 14 amino acids. Germline V gene sequence: CDR1 KGHSH, CDR2 LQKENI. The chain's CDR3 is CASSSGTTNYGYTF. The CDR3 bases that were read are TGTGCCAGCTCCTCCGGGACAACTAACTATGGC.

This clone was counted only a few times. The DNA ends 3 residues before the CDR3 does, and the rest of the CDR3 is filled in from the germline J gene. The V gene is TRBV23-1, the J gene TRBJ2-3; 7 bases map to TRBD2. TRBV23-1 is an open reading frame, and its role is uncertain. The CDR3 totals 18 residues. Unmatched junction bases numbered 14, after V lost 3 bases and J lost 2 bases. The CDR3 loop is CASSHRGEYILSTDTQYF. The covered CDR3 bases are TGCGCCAGCAGTCACCGGGGGGAGTATATCTTGTCCACAGATACG.

For this clone: Read data end 3 residues before the CDR3 end; the end is taken from the germline J gene. V gene TRBV2 combines with J gene TRBJ2-7, with 7 positions matching TRBD2. Germline V gene sequence: CDR1 SNHLY, CDR2 FYNNEI. Unmatched junction bases numbered 5, after V lost 6 bases and J lost 0 bases. The CDR3 runs 14 residues. The sequenced CDR3 bases are TGTGCCAGCAGAGGCGGGGGATTCTCCTACGAG. It codes for CASRGGGFSYE. The full CDR3 protein reads CASRGGGFSYEQYF.

The sample holds a few counts of this clone. The read terminates 3 residues before the CDR3 end, so the remaining end is supplied by the germline J gene. The rearrangement joins TRBV7-9 to TRBJ2-7, with D perhaps TRBD1 (6 bases). Germline CDR1 and CDR2: SEHNR and FQNEAQ (reference sequence). V gave up 5 bases and J gave up 5 bases, with 13 bases separating them. There are 13 residues in the CDR3. This CDR3 is CASSGHGGNEQYF. The part of the CDR3 DNA that was read is TGTGCCAGCAGCGGCCATGGGGGCAACGAG. Complete variable domain (other parts from reference TRBV7-9 and TRBJ2-7): DTGVSQNPRHKITKRGQNVTFRCDPISEHNRLYWYRQTLGQGPEFLTYFQNEAQLEKSRLLSDRFSAERPKGSFSTLEIQRTEQGDSAMYLCASSGHGGNEQYFGPGTRLTVT.

This clone was observed many times. The read terminates 3 residues before the CDR3 end, so the remaining end is supplied by the germline J gene. The chain recombines TRBV5-1 with TRBJ1-2, with D maybe TRBD1 (5 bases). The CDR3 has 13 residues. Germline V gives CDR1 SGHRS, CDR2 YFSETQ. V lost 4 bases and J lost 2, with 9 bases in between. The sequenced part of the CDR3 DNA is TGCGCCAGCAGCCTACAGGTCAACTATGGC. Residues: CASSLQVNYG. The complete CDR3 protein is CASSLQVNYGYTF.

This clone has a count of ten or more. The read ends 3 residues before the CDR3 terminus; that terminus is restored from the germline J gene. The chain employs TRBV20-1 and TRBJ1-5; D gene unclear. The CDR3 runs 11 residues. Per germline, CDR1 DFQATT and CDR2 SNEGSKA (reference sequence). V was clipped by 2 bases and J by 6 bases, with 5 bases between them. The CDR3 sequence is CSARSGQPQHF. Partial CDR3 DNA: TGCAGTGCTAGATCGGGTCAGCCC.

Notes on this clone: The missing CDR3 end, 3 residues past where the read stops, is filled in from the germline J gene. V and J are TRBV5-6 and TRBJ2-7; D is ambiguous. V lost 0 bases to trimming and J lost 1 base, with 11 bases between them. CDR3 length: 15 amino acids. Germline CDR1 is SGHDT and CDR2 is YYEEEE. CDR3 bases read: TGTGCCAGCAGCTTGGTAACGTTGGCATCCTACGAG. Residues: CASSLVTLASYE. In full, the CDR3 reads CASSLVTLASYEQYF.

In the case of this clone: The CDR3 end is not reached by the read, which stops 3 residues before it; the germline J gene fills it in. This chain links TRBV7-9 with TRBJ2-7, with D possibly being TRBD2 (5 bases). Germline values: CDR1 SEHNR, CDR2 FQNEAQ (reference sequence). V was shortened by 8 bases and J by 5 bases, with 16 bases between the two germline ends. The CDR3 runs 13 residues. The CDR3 DNA, read in part, is TGTGCCAGCGTCGAGGGTGGACTGGACGAG. Translated, it gives CASVEGGLDE. The whole CDR3 reads CASVEGGLDEQYF.

This clone has a count of ten or more. Read coverage stops 3 residues before the CDR3 terminus; the germline J gene supplies the remainder. The V call is TRBV2, the J call TRBJ2-7; D may be TRBD2 (6 bases). V was shortened by 3 bases and J by 1 base, with 13 bases between the two germline ends. Germline loops: CDR1 SNHLY, CDR2 FYNNEI. The CDR3 covers 15 residues. Partial CDR3 DNA: TGTGCCAGCAGTGAGGGACTTGGAAGGTCCTACGAG. Translation gives CASSEGLGRSYE. The entire CDR3 reads CASSEGLGRSYEQYF.

About this clone itself: The read ends 3 residues early relative to the CDR3; the germline J gene fills the gap. The chain links TRBV6-2 or TRBV6-3 to TRBJ2-1, with 9 nucleotides matching TRBD2. CDR3 size: 16 residues. Germline V CDR1 and CDR2: MNHEY, SVGEGT. The junction had 14 bases not matched to a gene; V was cut back by 7 bases and J by 7 bases. The CDR3 bases that were read are TGTGCCAGCACTGGATGGCGGGGGGGCCGAGTTAATGAG. Translated: CASTGWRGGRVNE. The whole CDR3 protein is CASTGWRGGRVNEQFF.